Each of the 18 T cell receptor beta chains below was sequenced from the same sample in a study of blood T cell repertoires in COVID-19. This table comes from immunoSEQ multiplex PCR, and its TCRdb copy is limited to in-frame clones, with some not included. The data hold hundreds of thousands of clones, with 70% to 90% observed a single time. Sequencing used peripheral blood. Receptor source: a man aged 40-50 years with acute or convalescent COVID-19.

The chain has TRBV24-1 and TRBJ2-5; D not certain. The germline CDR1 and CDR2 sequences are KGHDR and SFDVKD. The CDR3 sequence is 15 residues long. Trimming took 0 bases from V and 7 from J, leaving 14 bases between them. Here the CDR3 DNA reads TGTGCCACCAGTGATTTGGTCCTAGATCTGGGGACCCAGTACTTC. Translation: CATSDLVLDLGTQYF.

This CDR3 reads CASSYLAGGHGYTF. The CDR3 nucleotides read TGTGCCAGCAGTTACCTGGCAGGGGGCCATGGCTACACCTTC. The V and J genes are TRBV6-5 and TRBJ1-2; 8 nucleotides align to TRBD1. The length of the CDR3 is 14 residues. The V segment lost 2 bases and the J segment 6 bases; nucleotides outside the gene matches: 5. Germline lookup yields CDR1 MNHEY and CDR2 SVGAGI.

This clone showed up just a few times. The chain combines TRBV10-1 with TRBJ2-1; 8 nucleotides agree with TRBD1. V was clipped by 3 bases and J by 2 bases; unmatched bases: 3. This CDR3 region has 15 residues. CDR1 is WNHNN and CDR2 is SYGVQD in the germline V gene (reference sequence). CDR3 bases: TGCGCCAGCAGTGACTCAGGGGGCACCTACAATGAGCAGTTCTTC. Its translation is CASSDSGGTYNEQFF.

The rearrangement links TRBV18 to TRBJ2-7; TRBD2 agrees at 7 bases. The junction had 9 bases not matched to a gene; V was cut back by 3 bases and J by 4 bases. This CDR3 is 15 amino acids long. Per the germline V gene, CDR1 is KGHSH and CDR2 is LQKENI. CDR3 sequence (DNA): TGTGCCAGCTCACCCTCGGCGGGAGCATTTTACGAGCAGTACTTC. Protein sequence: CASSPSAGAFYEQYF.

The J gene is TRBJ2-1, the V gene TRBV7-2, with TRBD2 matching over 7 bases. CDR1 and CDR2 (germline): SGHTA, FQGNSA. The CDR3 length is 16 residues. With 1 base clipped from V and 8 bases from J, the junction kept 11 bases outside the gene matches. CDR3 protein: CASSLVIVGGFDEQFF. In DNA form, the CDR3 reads TGTGCCAGCAGCTTAGTGATTGTGGGGGGGTTCGATGAGCAGTTCTTC.

The CDR3 DNA reads as TGTGCCAGCAGCCAAGATTATAGGAGTTATTCTGGAAACACCATATATTTT. Translating gives CASSQDYRSYSGNTIYF. V and J are TRBV4-2 and TRBJ1-3, with D unresolved. CDR1 and CDR2 from the germline V gene are LGHNA and YNFKEQ. This CDR3 region has 17 residues. Between the trimmed V and J ends, which lost 0 bases and 1 base, there was a span of 13 bases.

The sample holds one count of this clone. CDR3 loop: CAISDASGTGAYEQYF. The CDR3, as DNA: TGTGCCATCAGTGATGCCTCCGGGACAGGTGCCTACGAGCAGTACTTC. The gene calls are TRBV10-3 and TRBJ2-7; 8 bases match TRBD1. The CDR3 extends over 16 amino acids. V lost 3 bases and J lost 2; bases outside the gene matches: 9. Per the germline V gene, CDR1 is ENHRY and CDR2 is SYGVKD.

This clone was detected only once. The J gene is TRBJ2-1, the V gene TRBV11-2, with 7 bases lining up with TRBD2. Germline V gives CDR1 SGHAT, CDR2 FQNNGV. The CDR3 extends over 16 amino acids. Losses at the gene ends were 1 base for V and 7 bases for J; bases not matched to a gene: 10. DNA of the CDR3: TGTGCCAGCAGCTTAGTATTGAGGGAGGGCCTGAATGAGCAGTTCTTC. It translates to CASSLVLREGLNEQFF.

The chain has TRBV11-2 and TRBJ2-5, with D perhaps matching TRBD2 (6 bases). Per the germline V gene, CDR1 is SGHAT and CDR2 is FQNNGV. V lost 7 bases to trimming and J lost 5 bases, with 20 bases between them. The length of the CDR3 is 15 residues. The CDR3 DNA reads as TGTGCCAGCATCACGGGGGTAGGCCAAAGGGAGACCCAGTACTTC. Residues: CASITGVGQRETQYF.

CDR3 residues: CASSASTSGGAARGTDTQYF. For the CDR3, the DNA is TGTGCCAGCAGCGCTTCGACTAGCGGGGGGGCCGCCCGGGGCACAGATACGCAGTATTTT. The chain is built from TRBV9 and TRBJ2-3; 14 bases fit TRBD2. V dropped 3 bases and J dropped 1; count of bases not matched to a gene: 13. The CDR3 contains 20 residues. Germline assignment: CDR1 SGDLS and CDR2 YYNGEE.

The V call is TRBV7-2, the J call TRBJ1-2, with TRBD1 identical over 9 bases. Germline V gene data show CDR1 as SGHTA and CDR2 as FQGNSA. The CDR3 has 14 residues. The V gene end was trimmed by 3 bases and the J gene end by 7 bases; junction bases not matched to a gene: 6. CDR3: CASSLDRGKGGYTF. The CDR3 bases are TGTGCCAGCAGCTTGGACAGGGGAAAAGGTGGCTACACCTTC. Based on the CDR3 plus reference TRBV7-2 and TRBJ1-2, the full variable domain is GAGVSQSPSNKVTEKGKDVELRCDPISGHTALYWYRQSLGQGLEFLIYFQGNSAPDKSGLPSDRFSAERTGGSVSTLTIQRTQQEDSAVYLCASSLDRGKGGYTFGSGTRLTVV.

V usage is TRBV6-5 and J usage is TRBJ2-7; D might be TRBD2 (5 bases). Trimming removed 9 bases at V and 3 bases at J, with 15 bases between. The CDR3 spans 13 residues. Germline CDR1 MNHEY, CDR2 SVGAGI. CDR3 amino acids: CASFRLPSYEQYF. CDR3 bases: TGTGCCAGTTTCAGACTACCAAGCTACGAGCAGTACTTC.

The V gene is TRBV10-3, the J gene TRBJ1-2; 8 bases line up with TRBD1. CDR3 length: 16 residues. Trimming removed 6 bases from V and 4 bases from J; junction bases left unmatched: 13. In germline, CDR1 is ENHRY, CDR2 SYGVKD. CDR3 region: CAIRPQDRDPSYGYTF. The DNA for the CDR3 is TGTGCCATCAGACCTCAGGACAGGGACCCCTCCTATGGCTACACCTTC.

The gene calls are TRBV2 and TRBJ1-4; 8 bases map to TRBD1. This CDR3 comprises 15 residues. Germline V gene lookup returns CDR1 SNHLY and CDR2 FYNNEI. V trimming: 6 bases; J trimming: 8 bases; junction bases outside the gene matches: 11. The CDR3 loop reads CASRMTGAAWEKLFF. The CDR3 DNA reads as TGTGCCAGCAGAATGACAGGGGCAGCTTGGGAAAAACTGTTTTTT.

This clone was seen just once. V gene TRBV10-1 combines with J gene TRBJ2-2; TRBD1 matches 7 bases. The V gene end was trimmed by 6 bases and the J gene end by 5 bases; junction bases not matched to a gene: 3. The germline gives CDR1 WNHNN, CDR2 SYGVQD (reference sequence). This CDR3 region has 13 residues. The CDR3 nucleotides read TGCGCCAGCAGCGAACAGGGGACCGGGGAGCTGTTTTTT. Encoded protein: CASSEQGTGELFF.

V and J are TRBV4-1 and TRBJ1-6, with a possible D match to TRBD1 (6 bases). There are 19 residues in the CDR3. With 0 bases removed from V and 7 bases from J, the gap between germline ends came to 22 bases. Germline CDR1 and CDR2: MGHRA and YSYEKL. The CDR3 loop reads CASSQDPSPNRVGNSPLHF. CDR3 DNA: TGCGCCAGCAGCCAAGACCCGAGCCCGAACAGGGTGGGGAATTCACCCCTCCACTTT.

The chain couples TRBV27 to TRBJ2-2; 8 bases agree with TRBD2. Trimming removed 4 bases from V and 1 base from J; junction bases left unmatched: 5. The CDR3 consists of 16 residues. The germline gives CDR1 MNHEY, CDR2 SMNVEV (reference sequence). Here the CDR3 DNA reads TGTGCCAGCAGTTCAATACTAGCGGAGAACACCGGGGAGCTGTTTTTT. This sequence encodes CASSSILAENTGELFF.

The CDR3 DNA reads as TGCGCCAGCAGCTTGGGACACACCAGTAACTATGGCTACACCTTC. Protein: CASSLGHTSNYGYTF. The J gene is TRBJ1-2, the V gene TRBV5-1; D is uncertain. The germline V gene has CDR1 SGHRS and CDR2 YFSETQ. Trimming pared 0 bases from V and 1 base from J, leaving 10 bases between. The CDR3 consists of 15 residues.